A single sample gave rise to the 24 T cell receptor beta chains below, sequenced in a study of blood T cells in healthy people across ages. Sample-barcoded 5' priming and a J-beta primer mix drove a second PCR of about 6 to 12 cycles. One entry per CDR3 protein results from TCRdb running MiXCR on the 5' RACE reads. Found here are about 620,000 distinct CDR3 sequences, under 25% of them singletons; the top ten hold 3.5% to 4%. The sample comprised blood. The receptors shown here come from a man between 65 and 85 years old in good health.

The V and J genes are TRBV20-1 and TRBJ2-5, with 14 nucleotides matching TRBD2. The CDR3 extends over 16 amino acids. The junction had 6 bases not matched to a gene; V was cut back by 4 bases and J by 2 bases. CDR1 and CDR2 (germline): DFQATT, SNEGSKA (reference sequence). The CDR3 region has the DNA TGCAGTGCTACCCCGGGACTAGCGGGAGCGCAAGAGACCCAGTACTTC. Translation: CSATPGLAGAQETQYF.

This clonotype showed up just a few times. The gene calls are TRBV18 and TRBJ2-5; 11 bases fit TRBD2. V shed 3 bases and J 8 bases; nucleotides not matched to a gene: 11. Per germline, CDR1 KGHSH and CDR2 LQKENI. The CDR3 contains 16 residues. The CDR3 sequence: CASSPGTSGAQVTQYF. Here the CDR3 DNA reads TGTGCCAGCTCACCTGGGACTAGCGGAGCCCAAGTTACCCAGTACTTC.

The table lists this clonotype with a few counts. The chain has TRBV20-1 and TRBJ2-4; 13 positions match TRBD2. The CDR3 runs 16 residues. V was pared by 5 bases and J by 2 bases, with 6 bases of the junction left unmatched. The germline V gene encodes CDR1 DFQATT and CDR2 SNEGSKA (reference sequence). The CDR3 DNA reads as TGCAGTGCTCAGACTAGCGGGAGGCTGCCCAAAAACATTCAGTACTTC. Its translation: CSAQTSGRLPKNIQYF.

This clonotype was observed a handful of times. The rearrangement joins TRBV20-1 to TRBJ2-5, with 7 bases that match TRBD1. Trimming at V came to 5 bases and at J to 3 bases, leaving 6 bases not matched to a gene. Germline CDR1 reads DFQATT; CDR2 reads SNEGSKA (reference sequence). This CDR3 spans 13 amino acids. The CDR3 sequence: CSAPGTEKETQYF. For the CDR3, the DNA is TGCAGTGCTCCCGGGACAGAGAAAGAGACCCAGTACTTC.

This chain joins TRBV6-1 and TRBJ1-5; possible D gene TRBD1, 6 bases. The germline V gene encodes CDR1 MNHNS and CDR2 SASEGT. V lost 4 bases to trimming and J lost 7 bases, with 20 bases between them. This CDR3 region has 16 residues. The CDR3: CASSGGLAGTLQPQHF. The CDR3, as DNA: TGTGCCAGCAGTGGGGGGCTCGCAGGAACCTTACAGCCCCAGCATTTT.

This clonotype came up a few times. V gene TRBV10-3 combines with J gene TRBJ2-5, with 8 bases matching TRBD1. Looked up from germline, CDR1 is ENHRY and CDR2 is SYGVKD. V gave up 6 bases and J gave up 1 base; unmatched junction bases: 4. The length of the CDR3 is 14 residues. CDR3 in amino acids: CAISLGQAQETQYF. The CDR3 bases are TGTGCCATCAGCCTGGGACAGGCCCAAGAGACCCAGTACTTC.

The rearrangement joins TRBV6-2 or TRBV6-3 to TRBJ1-5; 7 bases match TRBD1. CDR1 MNHEY and CDR2 SVGEGT come from the germline V gene. The junction had 6 bases not matched to a gene; V was cut back by 7 bases and J by 0 bases. The CDR3 extends over 15 amino acids. Here the CDR3 DNA reads TGTGCCAGCAAAGGACAGGCCTATAGCAATCAGCCCCAGCATTTT. It encodes CASKGQAYSNQPQHF.

The chain carries TRBV9 and TRBJ2-2; 16 nucleotides agree with TRBD2. CDR1 is SGDLS and CDR2 is YYNGEE in the germline V gene. The trim removed 4 bases at V and 6 bases at J, leaving 12 bases unmatched. CDR3 length: 19 amino acids. The CDR3 loop is CASSPQPGTSGRASGELFF. CDR3 bases: TGTGCCAGCAGCCCCCAGCCCGGGACTAGCGGGAGGGCCTCCGGGGAGCTGTTTTTT.

This clonotype was detected only a few times. The chain has TRBV20-1 and TRBJ2-5, with TRBD2 matching over 9 bases. The CDR3 has 16 amino acids. Germline loops: CDR1 DFQATT, CDR2 SNEGSKA (reference sequence). V was clipped by 0 bases and J by 0 bases; unmatched bases: 5. CDR3 DNA sequence: TGCAGTGCTAGAGATCGTCTAGCGGGGAACCAAGAGACCCAGTACTTC. The encoded protein is CSARDRLAGNQETQYF.

This clonotype was recorded many times. This sequence joins TRBV29-1 and TRBJ1-1; no reliable D call. Germline assignment: CDR1 SQVTM and CDR2 ANQGSEA. This CDR3 region has 11 residues. The germline V and J ends were trimmed by 3 bases and 10 bases, with 12 bases remaining between them. The CDR3 loop reads CSVDPAHGAFF. CDR3 coding DNA: TGCAGCGTTGACCCTGCCCACGGAGCTTTCTTT.

This rearrangement joins TRBV12-3 or TRBV12-4 to TRBJ1-2; 9 nucleotides align to TRBD1. The ends lost 3 bases at V and 8 bases at J; junction bases unmatched: 13. The CDR3 is made up of 16 amino acids. Here the CDR3 reads CASSFSQGQGSGGYTF. CDR3 coding DNA: TGTGCCAGCAGTTTTTCTCAGGGACAGGGATCAGGAGGCTACACCTTC.

In this sample, this clonotype turned up a few times. The chain couples TRBV5-1 to TRBJ2-5, with 10 bases that match TRBD2. The J call may not be correct, given that the DNA end is closer to TRBJ2-1. This CDR3 has 15 amino acids. Germline V gene lookup returns CDR1 SGHRS and CDR2 YFSETQ. The CDR3 loop reads CASGPGTSVNNEQFF. The CDR3 bases are TGCGCCAGCGGGCCCGGGACTAGCGTCAACAATGAGCAGTTCTTC.

The chain joins TRBV5-1 to TRBJ1-5; D is uncertain. Looked up from germline, CDR1 is SGHRS and CDR2 is YFSETQ. This CDR3 comprises 14 residues. Trimming removed 0 bases at V and 7 bases at J, with 11 bases between. The CDR3 bases are TGCGCCAGCAGCTTGGGGGGAGATACCCAGCCCCAGCATTTT. Residues: CASSLGGDTQPQHF.

The CDR3 DNA reads as TGTGCCAGCAGCTTATGGCCAGGGAGGCAAGAGACCCAGTACTTC. Translation: CASSLWPGRQETQYF. The chain combines TRBV7-3 with TRBJ2-5; a possible D gene is TRBD2 (6 bases). This CDR3 is built from 15 residues. The germline CDR1 and CDR2 sequences are SGHTA and FQGTGA. Trimming took off 2 bases at V and 2 bases at J, with 12 bases between the two ends.

The sample holds one count of this clonotype. V usage is TRBV4-1 and J usage is TRBJ2-5; D may be TRBD1 (5 bases). CDR1 and CDR2 from the germline V gene are MGHRA and YSYEKL. This CDR3 contains 14 residues. V lost 1 base to trimming and J lost 4 bases, with 10 bases between them. The CDR3 loop is CASSQGGTGETQYF. CDR3 in DNA: TGCGCCAGCAGCCAAGGAGGTACAGGAGAGACCCAGTACTTC.

This clonotype was seen a handful of times. This chain links TRBV3-1 with TRBJ2-5, with 9 nucleotides matching TRBD2. Germline loops: CDR1 LGHDT, CDR2 YNNKEL (reference sequence). The ends lost 0 bases at V and 11 bases at J; junction bases unmatched: 7. CDR3 size: 14 residues. As DNA, the CDR3 is TGTGCCAGCAGCCAAGATTTAGCGGGAGTTGAGCAGTACTTC. Protein: CASSQDLAGVEQYF.

The J gene is TRBJ2-5, the V gene TRBV7-8; D is unresolved. TRBJ2-1 explains the end of the DNA better; the J call may be wrong. CDR3 length equals 13 residues. Germline lookup yields CDR1 SGHVS and CDR2 FQNEAQ. CDR3 sequence reads: CASSLGLSYEQFF. The CDR3 coding sequence is TGTGCCAGCAGCTTAGGACTTAGCTATGAGCAGTTCTTC.

V and J are TRBV20-1 and TRBJ2-5; D may match TRBD1 or TRBD2 (5 bases each). With 6 bases removed from V and 0 bases from J, the gap between germline ends came to 17 bases. Germline CDR1 reads DFQATT; CDR2 reads SNEGSKA (reference sequence). CDR3 size: 15 residues. CDR3 bases: TGCAGTGCGCGCTTTGCCGGGGACCACCAAGAGACCCAGTACTTC. Its translation: CSARFAGDHQETQYF.

The chain uses TRBV27 and TRBJ2-7, with a possible D match to TRBD2 (6 bases). Germline CDR1 is MNHEY and CDR2 is SMNVEV (reference sequence). Trimming took 2 bases from V and 3 from J, leaving 17 bases between them. The CDR3 runs to 16 residues. The CDR3, as DNA: TGTGCCAGCAGTTTAGGGGCAGGGACTTTCCTCTACGAGCAGTACTTC. It translates to CASSLGAGTFLYEQYF.

On this clonotype itself: A read error may account for a junction end that differs from germline. The rearrangement joins TRBV18 to TRBJ2-3; D unresolved. This CDR3 spans 15 amino acids. The germline CDR1 and CDR2 sequences are KGHSH and LQKENI. The CDR3 DNA reads TGTACCAGCTCTTTGACTCCTCACAGCACAGATACGCAGTATTTT. Translation: CTSSLTPHSTDTQYF.

The rearrangement uses TRBV5-1 and TRBJ1-2; no clear D gene. With 0 bases removed from V and 4 bases from J, the gap between germline ends came to 10 bases. Germline CDR1 SGHRS, CDR2 YFSETQ. CDR3 length: 14 residues. This CDR3 is CASSLDPMGYGYTF. The CDR3 coding sequence is TGCGCCAGCAGCTTGGACCCTATGGGCTATGGCTACACCTTC.

As for this clonotype: Its ends do not fully match the called genes, so a read error is possible. The chain carries TRBV9 and TRBJ2-1; 10 positions match TRBD2. CDR3 length: 17 residues. Germline V gene data show CDR1 as SGDLS and CDR2 as YYNGEE. The CDR3 DNA follows: TGTGCCAGCAGCGTAGATATTAGCGGGAGGATAAACAATGAGCAGCTCTTC. This encodes CASSVDISGRINNEQLF. Based on the CDR3 plus reference TRBV9 and TRBJ2-1, the full variable domain is DSGVTQTPKHLITATGQRVTLRCSPRSGDLSVYWYQQSLDQGLQFLIQYYNGEERAKGNILERFSAQQFPDLHSELNLSSLELGDSALYFCASSVDISGRINNEQLFGPGTRLTVL.

The J gene is TRBJ2-4, the V gene TRBV6-2 or TRBV6-3, with 9 bases lining up with TRBD1. Germline values: CDR1 MNHEY, CDR2 SVGEGT. This CDR3 has 17 residues. J was trimmed by 6 bases and V by 2 bases; bases with no gene match: 11. CDR3 DNA: TGTGCCAGCAGTTACAATCGGGACAGGGTCCCCCTAAACATTCAGTACTTC. Encoded protein: CASSYNRDRVPLNIQYF.

This clonotype was detected only a few times. The chain couples TRBV5-1 to TRBJ2-2; 9 nucleotides agree with TRBD2. The CDR3 covers 16 residues. J lost 5 bases, V lost 0 bases, and 5 bases had no gene match. In germline, CDR1 is SGHRS, CDR2 YFSETQ. CDR3 in amino acids: CASSLDSGRRTGELFF. The CDR3 coding sequence is TGCGCCAGCAGCTTGGATAGCGGGAGACGGACCGGGGAGCTGTTTTTT.